This T cell receptor (beta chain) was found in a study of CD8+ T cells in alopecia areata. Study summary: Tofacitinib exposure lasted 6 to 18 months, followed by 6 months off drug.

This CDR3 has 15 residues. The V and J ends lost 5 bases and 8 bases, in that order; junction bases with no gene match: 8. In germline, CDR1 is MNHEY, CDR2 SMNVEV (reference sequence). As for treatment: oral pan-JAK inhibitor, 5-10 mg twice daily. General study points: Scalp clonality, along with expanded CD8+ clones among the top 100, was significantly decreased by tofacitinib. An increase in clonality over normal scalp was evident in lesional scalp, especially alopecia totalis/universalis. A large proportion of expanded lesional clones were detected persisting in scalp and blood during tofacitinib.

TCR sequencing used cDNA made by reverse transcription of extracted RNA. Clones were sequenced by immunoSEQ multiplex PCR, and TCRdb holds only the in-frame ones, with some missing. Seen here are about 64,000 clones, about half observed once, and the top ten hold about 20%. Comments on this clone: Its antigen is not identified.

The rearrangement uses TRBV27 and TRBJ1-4; TRBD1 matches at 10 bases. This receptor was taken from a human donor with alopecia areata. The sample here was CD8+ T cells sorted from blood, taken between weeks 36 and 40, from a patient treated with tofacitinib. The DNA for the CDR3 is TGTGCCAGCAGTCAGACAGGGGGCAGTGGGGAAAAACTGTTTTTT. Residues: CASSQTGGSGEKLFF. Based on the CDR3 plus reference TRBV27 and TRBJ1-4, the full variable domain is EAQVTQNPRYLITVTGKKLTVTCSQNMNHEYMSWYRQDPGLGLRQIYYSMNVEVTDKGDVPEGYKVSRKEKRNFPLILESPSPNQTSLYFCASSQTGGSGEKLFFGSGTQLSVL.